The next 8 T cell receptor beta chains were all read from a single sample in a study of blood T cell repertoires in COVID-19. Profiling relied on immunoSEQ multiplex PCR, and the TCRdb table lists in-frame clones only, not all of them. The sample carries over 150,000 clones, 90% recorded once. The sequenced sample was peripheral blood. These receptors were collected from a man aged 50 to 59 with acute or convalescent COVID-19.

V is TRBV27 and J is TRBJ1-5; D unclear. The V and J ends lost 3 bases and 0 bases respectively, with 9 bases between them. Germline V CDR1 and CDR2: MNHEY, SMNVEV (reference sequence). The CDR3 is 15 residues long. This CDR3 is CASSFGRYSNQPQHF. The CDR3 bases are TGTGCCAGCAGTTTTGGGCGATATAGCAATCAGCCCCAGCATTTT.

In DNA, the CDR3 is TGTGCCAGCAGCCTCGGACTAGCTGGTGGATCCTACAATGAGCAGTTCTTC. Residues: CASSLGLAGGSYNEQFF. The rearrangement uses TRBV7-3 and TRBJ2-1; 8 bases match TRBD2. With V trimmed by 5 bases and J by 1 base, 10 bases remained unmatched. Germline-derived CDR1 and CDR2 are SGHTA and FQGTGA. CDR3 length: 17 amino acids.

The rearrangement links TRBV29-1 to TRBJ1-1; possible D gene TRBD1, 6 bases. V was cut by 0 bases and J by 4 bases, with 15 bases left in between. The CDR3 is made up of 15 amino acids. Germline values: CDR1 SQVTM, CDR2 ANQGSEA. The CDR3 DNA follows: TGCAGCGTTGAAGACACAGGGAAGGTGTCCACTGAAGCTTTCTTT. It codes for CSVEDTGKVSTEAFF.

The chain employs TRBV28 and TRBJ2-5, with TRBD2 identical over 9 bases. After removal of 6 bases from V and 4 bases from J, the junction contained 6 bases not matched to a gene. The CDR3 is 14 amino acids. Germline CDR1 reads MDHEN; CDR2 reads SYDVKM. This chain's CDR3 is CASSDSLAGETQYF. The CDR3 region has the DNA TGTGCCAGCAGCGATTCACTAGCGGGAGAGACCCAGTACTTC. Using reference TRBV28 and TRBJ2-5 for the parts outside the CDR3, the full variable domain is DVKVTQSSRYLVKRTGEKVFLECVQDMDHENMFWYRQDPGLGLRLIYFSYDVKMKEKGDIPEGYSVSREKKERFSLILESASTNQTSMYLCASSDSLAGETQYFGPGTRLLVL.

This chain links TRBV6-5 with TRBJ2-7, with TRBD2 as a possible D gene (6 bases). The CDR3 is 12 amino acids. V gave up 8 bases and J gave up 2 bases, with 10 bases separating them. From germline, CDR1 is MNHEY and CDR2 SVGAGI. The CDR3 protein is CASGEAPYEQYV. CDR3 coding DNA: TGTGCCAGCGGGGAGGCCCCCTACGAGCAGTACGTC.

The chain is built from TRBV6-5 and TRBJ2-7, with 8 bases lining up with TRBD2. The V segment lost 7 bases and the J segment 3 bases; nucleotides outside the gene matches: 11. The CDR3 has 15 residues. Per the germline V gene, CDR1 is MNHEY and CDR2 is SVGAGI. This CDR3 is CASNVRGASIYEQYF. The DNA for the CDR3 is TGTGCCAGCAATGTGCGGGGGGCTTCGATCTACGAGCAGTACTTC.

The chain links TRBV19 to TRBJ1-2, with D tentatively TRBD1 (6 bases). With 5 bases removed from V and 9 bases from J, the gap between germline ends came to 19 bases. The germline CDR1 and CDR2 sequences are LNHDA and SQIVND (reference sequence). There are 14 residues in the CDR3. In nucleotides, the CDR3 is TGTGCCAGTAGTTCCGGGAGCGGGGGGCCGAGCTACACCTTC. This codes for CASSSGSGGPSYTF.

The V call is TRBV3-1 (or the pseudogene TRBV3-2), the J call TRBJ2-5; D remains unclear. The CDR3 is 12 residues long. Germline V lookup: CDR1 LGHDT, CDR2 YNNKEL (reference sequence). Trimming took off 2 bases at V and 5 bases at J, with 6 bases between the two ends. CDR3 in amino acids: CASSQLEETQYF. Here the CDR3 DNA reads TGTGCCAGCAGCCAACTAGAGGAGACCCAGTACTTC.